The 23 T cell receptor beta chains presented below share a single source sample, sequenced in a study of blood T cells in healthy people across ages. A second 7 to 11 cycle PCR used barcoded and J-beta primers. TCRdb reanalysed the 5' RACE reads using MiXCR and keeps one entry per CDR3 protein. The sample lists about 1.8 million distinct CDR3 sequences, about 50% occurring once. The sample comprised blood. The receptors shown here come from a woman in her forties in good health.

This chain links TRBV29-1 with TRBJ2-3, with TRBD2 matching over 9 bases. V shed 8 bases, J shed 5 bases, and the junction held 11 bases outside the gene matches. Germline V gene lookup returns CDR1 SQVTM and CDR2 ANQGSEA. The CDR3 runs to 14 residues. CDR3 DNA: TGCAGCACCGGGGGCGGGGGGGGACAAGATACGCAGTATTTT. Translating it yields CSTGGGGGQDTQYF.

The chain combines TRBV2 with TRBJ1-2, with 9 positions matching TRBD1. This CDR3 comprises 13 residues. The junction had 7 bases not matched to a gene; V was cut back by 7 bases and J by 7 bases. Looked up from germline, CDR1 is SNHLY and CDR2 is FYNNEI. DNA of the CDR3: TGTGCCAGCACCCGGACAGGGGTTGGTGGCTACACCTTC. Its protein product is CASTRTGVGGYTF.

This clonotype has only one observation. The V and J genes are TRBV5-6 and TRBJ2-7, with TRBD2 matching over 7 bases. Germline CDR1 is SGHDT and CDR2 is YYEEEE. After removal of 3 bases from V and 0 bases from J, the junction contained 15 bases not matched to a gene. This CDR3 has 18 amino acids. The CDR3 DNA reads TGTGCCAGCAGCTCTACAGCCGCCCCGGGACTACGCTCCTACGAGCAGTACTTC. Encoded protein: CASSSTAAPGLRSYEQYF. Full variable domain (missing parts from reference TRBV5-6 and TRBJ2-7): DAGVTQSPTHLIKTRGQQVTLRCSPKSGHDTVSWYQQALGQGPQFIFQYYEEEERQRGNFPDRFSGHQFPNYSSELNVNALLLGDSALYLCASSSTAAPGLRSYEQYFGPGTRLTVT.

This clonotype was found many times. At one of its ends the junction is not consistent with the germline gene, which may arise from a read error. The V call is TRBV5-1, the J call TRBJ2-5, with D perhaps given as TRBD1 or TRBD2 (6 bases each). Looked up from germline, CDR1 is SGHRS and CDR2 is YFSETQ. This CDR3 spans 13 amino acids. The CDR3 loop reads CASSQGGSETQYF. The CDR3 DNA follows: TGTGCCAGCAGCCAAGGGGGGAGCGAGACCCAGTACTTC.

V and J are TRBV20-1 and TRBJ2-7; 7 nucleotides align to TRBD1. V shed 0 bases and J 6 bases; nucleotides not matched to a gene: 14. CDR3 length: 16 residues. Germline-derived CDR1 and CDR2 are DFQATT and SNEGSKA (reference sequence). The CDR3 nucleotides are TGCAGTGCTAGAGATGCAGGGCAGGGGGTCGGAACCGAGCAGTACTTC. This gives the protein CSARDAGQGVGTEQYF.

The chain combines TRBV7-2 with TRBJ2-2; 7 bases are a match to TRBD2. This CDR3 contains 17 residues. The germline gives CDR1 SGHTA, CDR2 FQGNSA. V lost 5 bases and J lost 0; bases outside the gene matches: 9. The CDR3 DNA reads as TGTGCCAGCAGCCTCTGGGGGGGGTCGGCGAACACCGGGGAGCTGTTTTTT. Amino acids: CASSLWGGSANTGELFF. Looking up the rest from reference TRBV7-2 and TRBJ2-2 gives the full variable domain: GAGVSQSPSNKVTEKGKDVELRCDPISGHTALYWYRQSLGQGLEFLIYFQGNSAPDKSGLPSDRFSAERTGGSVSTLTIQRTQQEDSAVYLCASSLWGGSANTGELFFGEGSRLTVL.

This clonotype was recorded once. DNA for the CDR3: TGTGCCAGCCCCGACAGGGGTCGCACAGATACGCAGTATTTT. It is translated as CASPDRGRTDTQYF. The chain recombines TRBV7-2 with TRBJ2-3; 8 bases are a match to TRBD1. After removal of 8 bases from V and 1 base from J, the junction contained 5 bases not matched to a gene. The CDR3 totals 14 residues. Germline CDR1 SGHTA, CDR2 FQGNSA.

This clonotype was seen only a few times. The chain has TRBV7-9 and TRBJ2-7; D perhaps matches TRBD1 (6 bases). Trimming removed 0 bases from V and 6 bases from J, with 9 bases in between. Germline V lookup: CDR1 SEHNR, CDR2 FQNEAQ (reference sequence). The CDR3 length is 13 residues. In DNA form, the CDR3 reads TGTGCCAGCAGCTTAGCCAGGGGACCCGAGCAGTACTTC. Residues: CASSLARGPEQYF. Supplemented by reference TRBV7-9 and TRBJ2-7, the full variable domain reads DTGVSQNPRHKITKRGQNVTFRCDPISEHNRLYWYRQTLGQGPEFLTYFQNEAQLEKSRLLSDRFSAERPKGSFSTLEIQRTEQGDSAMYLCASSLARGPEQYFGPGTRLTVT.

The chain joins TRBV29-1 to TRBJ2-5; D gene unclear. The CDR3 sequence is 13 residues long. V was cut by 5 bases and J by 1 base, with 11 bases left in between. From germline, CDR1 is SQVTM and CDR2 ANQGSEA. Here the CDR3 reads CSVTGIGQETQYF. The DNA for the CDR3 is TGCAGCGTTACGGGCATAGGCCAAGAGACCCAGTACTTC.

The CDR3 nucleotides read TGTGCCAGCAGCTTGGCGGGACAGGGTCTAGAGACCCAGTACTTC. Its translation is CASSLAGQGLETQYF. The J gene is TRBJ2-5, the V gene TRBV5-6; 9 bases are shared with TRBD1. Germline loops: CDR1 SGHDT, CDR2 YYEEEE. The CDR3 consists of 15 residues. The J segment lost 4 bases and the V segment lost 0 bases, leaving 4 bases of the junction unmatched.

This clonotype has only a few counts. In DNA, the CDR3 is TGTGCCAGCAGTGAATATCTCCCCCGCCGGGGGCAGGGCTGGGAGACCCAGTACTTC. Protein: CASSEYLPRRGQGWETQYF. The chain links TRBV25-1 to TRBJ2-5; D tentatively fits TRBD1 or TRBD2 (6 bases each). Trimming cost V 0 bases and J 5 bases, with 25 bases left between them. Germline CDR1 MGHDK, CDR2 SYGVNS. This CDR3 spans 19 amino acids.

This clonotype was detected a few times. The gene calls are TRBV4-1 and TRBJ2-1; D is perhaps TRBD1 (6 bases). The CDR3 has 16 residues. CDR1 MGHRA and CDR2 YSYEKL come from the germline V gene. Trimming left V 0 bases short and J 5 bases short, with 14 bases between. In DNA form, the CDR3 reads TGCGCCAGCAGCCAAGATAGTGGGGGCGGCCACAATGAGCAGTTCTTC. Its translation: CASSQDSGGGHNEQFF.

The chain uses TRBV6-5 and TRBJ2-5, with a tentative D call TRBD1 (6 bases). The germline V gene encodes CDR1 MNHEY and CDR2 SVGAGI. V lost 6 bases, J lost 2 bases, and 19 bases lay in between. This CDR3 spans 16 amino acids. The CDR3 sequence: CASSVLTGGLQETQYF. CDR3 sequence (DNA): TGTGCCAGCAGCGTTCTGACAGGCGGCCTTCAAGAGACCCAGTACTTC.

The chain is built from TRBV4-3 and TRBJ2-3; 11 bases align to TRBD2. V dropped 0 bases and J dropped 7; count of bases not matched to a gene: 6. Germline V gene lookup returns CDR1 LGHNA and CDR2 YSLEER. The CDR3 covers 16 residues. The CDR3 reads CASSQDPGTSGYTQYF. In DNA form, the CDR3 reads TGCGCCAGCAGCCAAGATCCAGGGACTAGCGGTTATACGCAGTATTTT.

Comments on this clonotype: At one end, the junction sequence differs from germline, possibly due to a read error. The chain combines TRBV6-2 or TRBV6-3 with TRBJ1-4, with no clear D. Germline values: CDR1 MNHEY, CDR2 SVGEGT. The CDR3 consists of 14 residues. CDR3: CASSLHHSNEELFF. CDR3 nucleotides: TGTGCCAGCAGCTTACATCACAGTAATGAAGAACTGTTTTTT.

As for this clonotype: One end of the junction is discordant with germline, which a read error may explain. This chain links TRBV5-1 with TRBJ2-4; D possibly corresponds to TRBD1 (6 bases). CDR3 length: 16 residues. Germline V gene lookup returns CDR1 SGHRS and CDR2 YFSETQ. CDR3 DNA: TGCGTCAGCAGCGCGACAGGACAGAGTACCAAAAACATTCAGTACTTC. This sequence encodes CVSSATGQSTKNIQYF.

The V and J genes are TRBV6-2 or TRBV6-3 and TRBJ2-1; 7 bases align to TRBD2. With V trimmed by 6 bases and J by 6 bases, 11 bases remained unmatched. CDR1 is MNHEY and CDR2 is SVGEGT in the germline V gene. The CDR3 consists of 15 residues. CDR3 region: CASSSWGAGLNEQFF. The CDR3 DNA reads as TGTGCCAGCAGCTCGTGGGGAGCGGGGCTCAATGAGCAGTTCTTC.

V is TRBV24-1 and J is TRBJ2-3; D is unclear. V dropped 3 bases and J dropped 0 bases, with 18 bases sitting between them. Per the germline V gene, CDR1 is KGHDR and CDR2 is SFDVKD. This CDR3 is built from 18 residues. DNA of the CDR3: TGTGCCACCAGTGATCCAACTATCTCGAGCAGTAGCACAGATACGCAGTATTTT. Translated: CATSDPTISSSSTDTQYF.

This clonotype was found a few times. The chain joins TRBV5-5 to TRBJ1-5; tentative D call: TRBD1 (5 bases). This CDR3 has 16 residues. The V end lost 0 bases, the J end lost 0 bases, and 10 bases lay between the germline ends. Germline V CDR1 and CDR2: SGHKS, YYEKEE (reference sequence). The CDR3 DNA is TGTGCCAGCAGCTTGGTGGGGGGGGATAGCAATCAGCCCCAGCATTTT. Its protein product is CASSLVGGDSNQPQHF.

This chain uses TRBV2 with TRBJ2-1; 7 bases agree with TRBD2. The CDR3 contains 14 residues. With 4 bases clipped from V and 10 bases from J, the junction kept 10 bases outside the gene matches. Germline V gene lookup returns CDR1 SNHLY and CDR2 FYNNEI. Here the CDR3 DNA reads TGTGCCAGCAGTGCCCGGACTAGAGGTTGGGAGCAGTTCTTC. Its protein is CASSARTRGWEQFF.

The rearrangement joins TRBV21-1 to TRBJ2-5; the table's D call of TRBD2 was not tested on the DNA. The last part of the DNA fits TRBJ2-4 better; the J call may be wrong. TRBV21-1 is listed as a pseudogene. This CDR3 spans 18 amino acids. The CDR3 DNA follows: TGTGCCAGCAGCAAAAGGGGGAGGCCCACCCTAGCCAAAAACATTCAGTACTTC. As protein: CASSKRGRPTLAKNIQYF.

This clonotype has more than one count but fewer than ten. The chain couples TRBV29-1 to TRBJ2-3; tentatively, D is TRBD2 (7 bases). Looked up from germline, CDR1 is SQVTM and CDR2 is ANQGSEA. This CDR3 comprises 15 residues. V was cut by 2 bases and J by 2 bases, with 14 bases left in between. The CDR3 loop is CSVERGGGYTDTQYF. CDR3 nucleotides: TGCAGCGTTGAAAGGGGGGGGGGCTACACAGATACGCAGTATTTT.

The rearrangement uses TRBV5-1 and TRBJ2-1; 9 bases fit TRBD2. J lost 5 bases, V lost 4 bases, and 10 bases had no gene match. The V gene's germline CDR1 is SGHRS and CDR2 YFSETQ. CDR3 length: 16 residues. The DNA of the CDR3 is TGCGCCAGCAGCGAAACTAGCGGGTATACCGACAATGAGCAGTTCTTC. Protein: CASSETSGYTDNEQFF.